This T cell receptor (beta chain) was sequenced during a study of blood T cell repertoires in COVID-19. Trimming removed 7 bases from V and 8 bases from J; junction bases left unmatched: 4. Germline V CDR1 and CDR2: MNHEY, SVGAGI. The CDR3 spans 13 residues. There are a few counts of this clone. Clones were sequenced by immunoSEQ multiplex PCR, and TCRdb holds only the in-frame ones, with some missing. This table has under 400,000 clones, 80% to 90% appearing once. The origin of this receptor is a woman under 40 with COVID-19, enrolled during active disease. V usage is TRBV6-5 and J usage is TRBJ1-4; 10 nucleotides agree with TRBD1. Sequenced input: peripheral blood. The CDR3 loop reads CASNGQGVEKLFF. The CDR3 bases are TGTGCCAGCAATGGACAGGGGGTAGAAAAACTGTTTTTT.